The source of this T cell receptor beta chain is a study of blood T cell repertoires in COVID-19 (dated by TCRdb to the early 2020s). Background on the whole study: Samples covering the acute and convalescent phases of COVID-19 were provided by collaborators in the United States, Italy and Spain. Where available, HLA class I and class II types were obtained from metadata supplied by the sample provider rather than from assay-based typing. The material from the prospective study consisted of cDNA or gDNA derived from T cells, B-cell-depleted T cells, or PBMCs. The repertoires were released in a freely available public database meant as a resource for research on the immune response to SARS-CoV-2. A de-identified subject ID, COVID-19 status, age in years and sex were almost always included in the sample metadata. The dataset comprised deeply sampled blood TCRbeta repertoires from subjects exposed to, actively infected with, or recovered from COVID-19. Samples came from the ongoing ImmuneRACE study (first 160 participants) plus 1,254 subjects from 6 global collaborators.

TCRbeta CDR3 regions were amplified from genomic DNA using the immunoSEQ Assay, a bias-controlled multiplex PCR. As for how the authors treated the data: Nucleated cell counts per sample were estimated from amplification of reference gene primers within the assay. To quantify the absolute abundance of each unique TCRbeta CDR3 rearrangement, sequence reads were collapsed and filtered. For each sample, productive Simpson clonality was calculated as the square root of Simpson's diversity index across productive rearrangements. Imported from immuneACCESS, the table was reduced by TCRdb to in-frame sequences with V and J called. These copies leave out some clones; in studies compared against another copy, an unresolved V gene accounts for under half, and the cause of the remainder is not known. The D gene and trimming were derived from the DNA, and the V and J assignments and clone size from that table. This sample holds about 37,000 clones; roughly 89% were observed only once. The top ten clones comprise 5.5% to 7.5% of the sample.

The paper as a whole reports these results and caveats: How much clinical and demographic metadata was included differed by source and by participant, and the metadata was provided uncurated.

Turning to this clone: The clone's antigen remains unknown. The record has no base qualities; no much larger clone is one base away.

Collaborating institutions collected whole blood in K2EDTA tubes following their own protocols. For TCRbeta analysis, collaborators shipped samples as frozen whole blood, isolated PBMCs, or DNA extracted from either of those sample types. CDR1 is given as SGHTA and CDR2 as FQGNSA, both from the germline V gene. The CDR3, cysteine through phenylalanine, is 17 amino acids long. The CDR3 DNA has 51 bases and is translated from base 1. At the junction V is shortened by 5 bases and J by 3 bases; bases outside the gene matches: 6. The sequence is built from TRBV7-2 and TRBJ2-3, and 15 junction bases match TRBD2. What was sequenced was peripheral blood. The clonotype was recovered from a human donor in a cohort sampled during active COVID-19. The bases read TGTGCCAGCAGCCCGGGACTAGCGGGAGGCCTTACAGATACGCAGTATTTT. Its protein is CASSPGLAGGLTDTQYF.